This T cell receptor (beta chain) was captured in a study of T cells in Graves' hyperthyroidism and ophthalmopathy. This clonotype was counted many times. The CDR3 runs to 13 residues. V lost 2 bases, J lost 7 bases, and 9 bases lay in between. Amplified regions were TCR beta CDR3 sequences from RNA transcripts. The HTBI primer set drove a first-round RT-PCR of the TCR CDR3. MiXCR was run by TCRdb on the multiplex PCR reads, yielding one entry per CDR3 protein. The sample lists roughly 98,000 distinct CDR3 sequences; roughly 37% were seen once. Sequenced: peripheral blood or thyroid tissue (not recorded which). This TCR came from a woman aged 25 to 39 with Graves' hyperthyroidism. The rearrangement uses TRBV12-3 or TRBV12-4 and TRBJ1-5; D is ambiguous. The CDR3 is CASSLNGEQPQHF. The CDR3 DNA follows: TGTGCCAGCAGTTTAAACGGGGAGCAGCCCCAGCATTTT.